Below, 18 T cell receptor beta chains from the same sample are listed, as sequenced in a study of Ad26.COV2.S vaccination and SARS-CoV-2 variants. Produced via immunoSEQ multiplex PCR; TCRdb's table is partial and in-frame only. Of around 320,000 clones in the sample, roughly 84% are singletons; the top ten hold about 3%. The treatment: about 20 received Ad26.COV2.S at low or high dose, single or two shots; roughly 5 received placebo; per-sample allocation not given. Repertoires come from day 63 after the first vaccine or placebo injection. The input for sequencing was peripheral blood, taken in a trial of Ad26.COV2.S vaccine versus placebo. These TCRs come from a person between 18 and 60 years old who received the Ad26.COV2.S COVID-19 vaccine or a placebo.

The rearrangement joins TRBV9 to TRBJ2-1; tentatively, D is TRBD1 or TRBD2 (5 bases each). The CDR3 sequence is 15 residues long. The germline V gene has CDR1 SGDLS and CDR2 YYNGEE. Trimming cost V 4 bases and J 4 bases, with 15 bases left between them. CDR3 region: CASSPGLSGYNEQFF. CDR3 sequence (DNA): TGTGCCAGCAGCCCGGGGCTATCCGGTTACAATGAGCAGTTCTTC.

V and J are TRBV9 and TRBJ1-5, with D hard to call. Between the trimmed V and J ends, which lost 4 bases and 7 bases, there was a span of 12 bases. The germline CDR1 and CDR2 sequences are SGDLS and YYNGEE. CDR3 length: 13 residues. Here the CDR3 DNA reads TGTGCCAGCAGCATAACAGAAGGGCAGCCCCAGCATTTT. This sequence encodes CASSITEGQPQHF.

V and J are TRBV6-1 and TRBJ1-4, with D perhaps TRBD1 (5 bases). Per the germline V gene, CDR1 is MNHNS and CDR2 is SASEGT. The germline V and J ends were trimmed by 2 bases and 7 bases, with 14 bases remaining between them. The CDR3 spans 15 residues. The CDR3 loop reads CASSEMFQGGEKLFF. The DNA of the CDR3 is TGTGCCAGCAGTGAAATGTTTCAGGGAGGTGAAAAACTGTTTTTT.

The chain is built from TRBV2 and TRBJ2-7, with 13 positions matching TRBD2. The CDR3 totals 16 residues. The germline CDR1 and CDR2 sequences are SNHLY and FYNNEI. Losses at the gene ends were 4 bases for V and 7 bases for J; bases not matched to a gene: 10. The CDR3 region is CASSGPETSGGWEQYF. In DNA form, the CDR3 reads TGTGCCAGCAGTGGACCCGAGACTAGCGGGGGGTGGGAGCAGTACTTC.

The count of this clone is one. CDR3 bases: TGCAGTGCTAGTAACAGCCGTCCCTACAATGAGCAGTTCTTC. Its protein is CSASNSRPYNEQFF. This chain links TRBV20-1 with TRBJ2-1; D not resolved. Germline V gene sequence: CDR1 DFQATT, CDR2 SNEGSKA (reference sequence). Trimming shortened V by 3 bases and J by 2 bases, and 11 bases separated the two germline ends. The CDR3 extends over 14 amino acids.

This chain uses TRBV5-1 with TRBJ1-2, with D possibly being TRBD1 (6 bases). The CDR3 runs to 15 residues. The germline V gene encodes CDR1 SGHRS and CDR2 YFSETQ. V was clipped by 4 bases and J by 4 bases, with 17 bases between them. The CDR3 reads CASSRDTGTSYGYTF. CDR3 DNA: TGCGCCAGCAGCCGTGATACAGGGACCTCCTATGGCTACACCTTC.

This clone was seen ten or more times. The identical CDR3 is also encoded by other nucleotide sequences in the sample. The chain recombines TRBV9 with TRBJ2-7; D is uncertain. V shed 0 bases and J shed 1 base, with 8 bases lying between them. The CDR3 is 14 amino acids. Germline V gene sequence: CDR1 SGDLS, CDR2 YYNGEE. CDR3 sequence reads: CASSVGPSSYEQYF. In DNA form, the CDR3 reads TGTGCCAGCAGCGTAGGTCCTTCTTCCTACGAGCAGTACTTC.

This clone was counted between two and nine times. The CDR3 DNA reads TGTGCCAGCAGTGCAGGGCATACTGAAGCTTTCTTT. Translation: CASSAGHTEAFF. This chain connects TRBV2 to TRBJ1-1, with a tentative D call TRBD1 (5 bases). This CDR3 spans 12 amino acids. Germline lookup yields CDR1 SNHLY and CDR2 FYNNEI. V was cut by 4 bases and J by 5 bases, with 8 bases left in between.

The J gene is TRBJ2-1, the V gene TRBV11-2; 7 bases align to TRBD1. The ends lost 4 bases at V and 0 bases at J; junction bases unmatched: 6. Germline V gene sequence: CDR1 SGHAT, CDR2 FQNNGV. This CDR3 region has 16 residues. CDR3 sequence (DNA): TGTGCCAGCAGCTCGTCGACAGGGATCTCCTACAATGAGCAGTTCTTC. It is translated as CASSSSTGISYNEQFF.

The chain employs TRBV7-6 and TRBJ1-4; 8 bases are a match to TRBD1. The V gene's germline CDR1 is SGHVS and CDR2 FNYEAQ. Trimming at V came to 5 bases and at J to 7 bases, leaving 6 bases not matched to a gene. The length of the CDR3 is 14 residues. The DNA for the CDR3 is TGTGCCAGCAGCCCAGACAGGGGCTTTGAAAAACTGTTTTTT. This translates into CASSPDRGFEKLFF.

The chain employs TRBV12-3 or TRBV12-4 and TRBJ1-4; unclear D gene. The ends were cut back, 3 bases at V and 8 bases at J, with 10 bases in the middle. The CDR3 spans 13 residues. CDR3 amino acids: CASSLGFREKLFF. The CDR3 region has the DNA TGTGCCAGCAGTTTGGGGTTTAGAGAAAAACTGTTTTTT.

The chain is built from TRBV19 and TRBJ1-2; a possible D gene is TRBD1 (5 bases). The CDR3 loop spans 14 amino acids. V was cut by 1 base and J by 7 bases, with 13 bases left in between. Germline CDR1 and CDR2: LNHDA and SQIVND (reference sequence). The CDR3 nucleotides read TGTGCCAGTAGTATAGTCCAGGGACGTAGTGGCTACACCTTC. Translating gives CASSIVQGRSGYTF. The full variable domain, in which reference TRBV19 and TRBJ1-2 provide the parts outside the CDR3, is DGGITQSPKYLFRKEGQNVTLSCEQNLNHDAMYWYRQDPGQGLRLIYYSQIVNDFQKGDIAEGYSVSREKKESFPLTVTSAQKNPTAFYLCASSIVQGRSGYTFGSGTRLTVV.

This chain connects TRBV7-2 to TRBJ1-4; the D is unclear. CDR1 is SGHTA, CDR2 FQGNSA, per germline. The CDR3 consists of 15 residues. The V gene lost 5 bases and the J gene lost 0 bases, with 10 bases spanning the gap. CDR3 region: CASSLLLATNEKLFF. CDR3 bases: TGTGCCAGCAGCCTCCTCCTTGCAACTAATGAAAAACTGTTTTTT.

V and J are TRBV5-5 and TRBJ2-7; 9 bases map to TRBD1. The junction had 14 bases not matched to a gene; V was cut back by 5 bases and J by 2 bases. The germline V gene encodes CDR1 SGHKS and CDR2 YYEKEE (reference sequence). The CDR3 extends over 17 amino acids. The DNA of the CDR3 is TGTGCCAGCAGTTCTACCGGGACAGGGATTTCCCCCTACGAGCAGTACTTC. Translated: CASSSTGTGISPYEQYF.

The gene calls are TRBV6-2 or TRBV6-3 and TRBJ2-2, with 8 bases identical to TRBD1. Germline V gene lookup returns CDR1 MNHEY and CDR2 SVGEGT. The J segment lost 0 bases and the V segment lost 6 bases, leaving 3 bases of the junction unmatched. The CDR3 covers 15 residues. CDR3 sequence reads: CASSLRGPNTGELFF. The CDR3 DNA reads TGTGCCAGCAGCCTCAGGGGGCCGAACACCGGGGAGCTGTTTTTT.

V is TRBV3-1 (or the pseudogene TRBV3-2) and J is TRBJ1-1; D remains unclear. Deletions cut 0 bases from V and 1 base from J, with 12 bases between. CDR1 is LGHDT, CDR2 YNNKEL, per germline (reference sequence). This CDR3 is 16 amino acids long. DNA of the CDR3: TGTGCCAGCAGCCAAGATTCGGCGAAGGGGAACACTGAAGCTTTCTTT. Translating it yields CASSQDSAKGNTEAFF.

In nucleotides, the CDR3 is TGTGCCAGCACTTGGGACAGGGGGCGATACAATGAGCAGTTCTTC. Protein: CASTWDRGRYNEQFF. The chain recombines TRBV27 with TRBJ2-1, with 12 bases identical to TRBD1. Trimming at V came to 7 bases and at J to 4 bases, leaving 5 bases not matched to a gene. CDR1 and CDR2 from the germline V gene are MNHEY and SMNVEV (reference sequence). The CDR3 covers 15 residues.

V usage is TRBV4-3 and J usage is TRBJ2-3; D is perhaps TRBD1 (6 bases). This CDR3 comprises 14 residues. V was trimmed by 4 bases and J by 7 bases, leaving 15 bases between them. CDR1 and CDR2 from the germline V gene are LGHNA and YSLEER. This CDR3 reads CASSPGDRGNTQYF. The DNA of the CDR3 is TGCGCCAGCAGCCCAGGGGACCGAGGAAATACGCAGTATTTT.